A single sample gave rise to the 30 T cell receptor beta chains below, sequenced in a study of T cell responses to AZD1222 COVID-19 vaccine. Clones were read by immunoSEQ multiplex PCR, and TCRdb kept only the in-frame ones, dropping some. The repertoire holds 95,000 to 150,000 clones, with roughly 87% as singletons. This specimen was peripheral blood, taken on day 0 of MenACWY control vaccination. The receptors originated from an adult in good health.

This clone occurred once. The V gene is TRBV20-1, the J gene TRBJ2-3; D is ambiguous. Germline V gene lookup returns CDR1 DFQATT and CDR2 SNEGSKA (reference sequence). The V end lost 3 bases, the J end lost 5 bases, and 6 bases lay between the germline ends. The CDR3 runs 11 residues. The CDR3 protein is CSARGVDTQYF. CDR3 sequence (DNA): TGCAGTGCTAGGGGTGTAGATACGCAGTATTTT.

CDR3 sequence (DNA): TGTGCCAGCAGCTTAGCGGCCCTCAATGAAAAACTGTTTTTT. Translation: CASSLAALNEKLFF. J is TRBJ1-4 and V is TRBV7-2; D is unresolved. Germline V CDR1 and CDR2: SGHTA, FQGNSA. The CDR3 is 14 residues long. V gave up 0 bases and J gave up 5 bases, with 7 bases separating them. Variable domain in full (rest from reference TRBV7-2 and TRBJ1-4): GAGVSQSPSNKVTEKGKDVELRCDPISGHTALYWYRQSLGQGLEFLIYFQGNSAPDKSGLPSDRFSAERTGGSVSTLTIQRTQQEDSAVYLCASSLAALNEKLFFGSGTQLSVL.

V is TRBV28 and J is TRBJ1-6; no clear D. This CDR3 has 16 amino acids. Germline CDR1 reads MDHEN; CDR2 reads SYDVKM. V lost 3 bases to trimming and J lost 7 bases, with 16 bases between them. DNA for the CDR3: TGTGCCAGCAGTTTGGTTTTCTTAACAGACAATTCACCCCTCCACTTT. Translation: CASSLVFLTDNSPLHF.

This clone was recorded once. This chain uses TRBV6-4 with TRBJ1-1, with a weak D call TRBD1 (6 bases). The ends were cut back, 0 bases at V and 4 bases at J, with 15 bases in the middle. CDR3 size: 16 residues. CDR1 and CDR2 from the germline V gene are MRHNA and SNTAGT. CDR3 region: CASSDSSQGRSTEAFF. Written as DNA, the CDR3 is TGTGCCAGCAGTGACTCGAGTCAGGGGAGATCCACTGAAGCTTTCTTT.

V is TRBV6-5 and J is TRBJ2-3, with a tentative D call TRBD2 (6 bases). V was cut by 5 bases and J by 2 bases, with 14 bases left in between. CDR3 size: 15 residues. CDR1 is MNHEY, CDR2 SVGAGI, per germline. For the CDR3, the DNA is TGTGCCAGCAGTCGGGGAGGCGGAGTCACAGATACGCAGTATTTT. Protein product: CASSRGGGVTDTQYF.

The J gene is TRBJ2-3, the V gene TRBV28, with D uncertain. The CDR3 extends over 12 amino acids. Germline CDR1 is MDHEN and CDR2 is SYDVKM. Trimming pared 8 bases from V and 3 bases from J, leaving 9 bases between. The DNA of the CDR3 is TGTGCCAGCGGTGAGGTGACAGATACGCAGTATTTT. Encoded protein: CASGEVTDTQYF.

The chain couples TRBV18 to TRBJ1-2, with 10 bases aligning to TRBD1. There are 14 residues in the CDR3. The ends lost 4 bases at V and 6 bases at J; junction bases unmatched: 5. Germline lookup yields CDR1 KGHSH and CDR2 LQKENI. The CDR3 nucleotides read TGTGCCAGCTCACTTTTTGACAGGGGGCATGGCTACACCTTC. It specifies CASSLFDRGHGYTF.

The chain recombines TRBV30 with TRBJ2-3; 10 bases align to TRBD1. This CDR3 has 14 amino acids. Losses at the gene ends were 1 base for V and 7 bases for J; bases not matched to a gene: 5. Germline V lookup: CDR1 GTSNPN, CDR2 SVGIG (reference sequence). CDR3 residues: CAWSEGTGANTQYF. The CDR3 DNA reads TGTGCCTGGAGTGAAGGGACAGGGGCAAATACGCAGTATTTT.

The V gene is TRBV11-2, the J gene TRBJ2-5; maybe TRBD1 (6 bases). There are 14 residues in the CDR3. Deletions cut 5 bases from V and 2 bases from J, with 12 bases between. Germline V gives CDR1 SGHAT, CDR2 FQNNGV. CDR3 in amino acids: CASSQRGLQETQYF. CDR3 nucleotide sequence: TGTGCCAGCAGCCAAAGGGGGTTACAAGAGACCCAGTACTTC.

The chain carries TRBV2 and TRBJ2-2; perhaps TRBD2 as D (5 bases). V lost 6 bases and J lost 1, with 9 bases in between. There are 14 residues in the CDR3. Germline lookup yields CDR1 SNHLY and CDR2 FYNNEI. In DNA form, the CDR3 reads TGTGCCAGCAGAACCGGGGAGAACACCGGGGAGCTGTTTTTT. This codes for CASRTGENTGELFF.

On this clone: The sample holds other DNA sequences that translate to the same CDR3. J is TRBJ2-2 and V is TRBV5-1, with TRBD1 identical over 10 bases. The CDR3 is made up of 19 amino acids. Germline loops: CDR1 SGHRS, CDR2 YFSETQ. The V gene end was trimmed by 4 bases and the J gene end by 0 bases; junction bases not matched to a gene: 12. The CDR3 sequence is CASSTLRDRGPSNTGELFF. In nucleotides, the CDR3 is TGCGCCAGCAGCACCCTCCGGGACAGGGGACCTTCGAACACCGGGGAGCTGTTTTTT.

The chain's CDR3 is CASTPGLGGNSPLHF. The CDR3 DNA reads TGTGCCAGCACCCCAGGACTGGGAGGGAATTCACCCCTCCACTTT. The rearrangement uses TRBV27 and TRBJ1-6; D is undetermined. Germline-derived CDR1 and CDR2 are MNHEY and SMNVEV (reference sequence). The V end lost 7 bases, the J end lost 7 bases, and 17 bases lay between the germline ends. There are 15 residues in the CDR3.

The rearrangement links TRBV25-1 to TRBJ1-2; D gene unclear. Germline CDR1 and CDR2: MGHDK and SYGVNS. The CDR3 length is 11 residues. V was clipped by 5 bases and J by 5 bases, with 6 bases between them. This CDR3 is CASSSGYGYTF. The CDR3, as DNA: TGTGCCAGCAGTTCGGGGTATGGCTACACCTTC.

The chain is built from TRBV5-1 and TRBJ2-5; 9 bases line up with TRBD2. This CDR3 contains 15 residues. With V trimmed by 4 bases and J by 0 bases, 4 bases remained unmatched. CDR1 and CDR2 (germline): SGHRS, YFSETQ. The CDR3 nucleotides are TGCGCCAGCAGCCTAGCGGGGAAAAACCAAGAGACCCAGTACTTC. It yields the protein CASSLAGKNQETQYF.

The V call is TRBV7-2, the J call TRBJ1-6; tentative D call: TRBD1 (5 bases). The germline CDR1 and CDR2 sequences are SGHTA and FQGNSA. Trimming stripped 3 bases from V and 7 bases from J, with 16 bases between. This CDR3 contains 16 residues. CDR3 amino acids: CASSLVPGLRNSPLHF. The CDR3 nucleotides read TGTGCCAGCAGCTTGGTTCCGGGGCTCAGAAATTCACCCCTCCACTTT.

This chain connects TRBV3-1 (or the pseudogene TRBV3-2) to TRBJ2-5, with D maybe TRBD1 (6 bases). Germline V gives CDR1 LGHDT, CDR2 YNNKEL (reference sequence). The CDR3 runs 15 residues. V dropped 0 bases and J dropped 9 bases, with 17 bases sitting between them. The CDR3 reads CASSQETVRGGAQYF. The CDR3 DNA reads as TGTGCCAGCAGCCAAGAAACCGTCAGGGGCGGTGCCCAGTACTTC.

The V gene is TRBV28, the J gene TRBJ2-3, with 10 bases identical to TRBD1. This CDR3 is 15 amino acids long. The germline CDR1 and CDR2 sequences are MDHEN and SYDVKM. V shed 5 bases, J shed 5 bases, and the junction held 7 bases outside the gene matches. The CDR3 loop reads CASSAWDRGVDTQYF. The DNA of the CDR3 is TGTGCCAGCAGTGCCTGGGACAGGGGTGTAGATACGCAGTATTTT. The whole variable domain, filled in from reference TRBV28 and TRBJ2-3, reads DVKVTQSSRYLVKRTGEKVFLECVQDMDHENMFWYRQDPGLGLRLIYFSYDVKMKEKGDIPEGYSVSREKKERFSLILESASTNQTSMYLCASSAWDRGVDTQYFGPGTRLTVL.

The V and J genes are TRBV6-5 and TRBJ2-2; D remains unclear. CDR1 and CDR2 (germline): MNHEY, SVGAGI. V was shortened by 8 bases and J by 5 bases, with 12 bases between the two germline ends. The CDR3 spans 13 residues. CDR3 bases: TGTGCCAGCCGCCTTGCCCAGACCGGGGAGCTGTTTTTT. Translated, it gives CASRLAQTGELFF.

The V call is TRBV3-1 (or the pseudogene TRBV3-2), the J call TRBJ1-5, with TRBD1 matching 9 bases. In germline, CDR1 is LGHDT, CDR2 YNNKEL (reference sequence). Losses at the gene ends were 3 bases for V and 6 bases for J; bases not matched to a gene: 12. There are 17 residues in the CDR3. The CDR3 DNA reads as TGTGCCAGCAGCCACACCCGGAACAGGGGGCTCGGTCAGCCCCAGCATTTT. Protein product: CASSHTRNRGLGQPQHF.

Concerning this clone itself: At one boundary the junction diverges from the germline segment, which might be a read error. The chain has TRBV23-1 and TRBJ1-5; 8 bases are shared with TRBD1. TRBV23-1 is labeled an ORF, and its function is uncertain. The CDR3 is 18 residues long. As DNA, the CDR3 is TGCGCCAGCTGTCAACCGGAAGGGGACAGGAATAGCAATCAGCCCCAGCATTTT. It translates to CASCQPEGDRNSNQPQHF.

The CDR3 loop is CASSPGTEYGYTF. The DNA of the CDR3 is TGTGCCAGCTCACCCGGGACAGAATATGGCTACACCTTC. This chain connects TRBV18 to TRBJ1-2, with 7 positions matching TRBD1. V dropped 3 bases and J dropped 5; count of bases not matched to a gene: 3. The CDR3 is 13 residues long. In germline, CDR1 is KGHSH, CDR2 LQKENI.

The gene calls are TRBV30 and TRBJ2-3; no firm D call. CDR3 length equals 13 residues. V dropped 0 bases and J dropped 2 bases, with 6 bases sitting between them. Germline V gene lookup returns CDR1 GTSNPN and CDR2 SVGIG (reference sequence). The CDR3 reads CAWSVGFTDTQYF. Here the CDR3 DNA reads TGTGCCTGGAGTGTCGGTTTCACAGATACGCAGTATTTT. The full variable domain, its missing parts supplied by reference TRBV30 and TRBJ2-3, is SQTIHQWPATLVQPVGSPLSLECTVEGTSNPNLYWYRQAAGRGLQLLFYSVGIGQISSEVPQNLSASRPQDRQFILSSKKLLLSDSGFYLCAWSVGFTDTQYFGPGTRLTVL.

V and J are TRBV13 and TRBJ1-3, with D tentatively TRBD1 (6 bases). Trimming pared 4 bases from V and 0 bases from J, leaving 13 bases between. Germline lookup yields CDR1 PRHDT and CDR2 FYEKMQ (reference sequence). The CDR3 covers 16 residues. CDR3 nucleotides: TGTGCCAGCAGCTGGGGGCTGCCACTCTCTGGAAACACCATATATTTT. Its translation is CASSWGLPLSGNTIYF. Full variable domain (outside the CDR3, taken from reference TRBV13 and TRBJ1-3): AAGVIQSPRHLIKEKRETATLKCYPIPRHDTVYWYQQGPGQDPQFLISFYEKMQSDKGSIPDRFSAQQFSDYHSELNMSSLELGDSALYFCASSWGLPLSGNTIYFGEGSWLTVV.

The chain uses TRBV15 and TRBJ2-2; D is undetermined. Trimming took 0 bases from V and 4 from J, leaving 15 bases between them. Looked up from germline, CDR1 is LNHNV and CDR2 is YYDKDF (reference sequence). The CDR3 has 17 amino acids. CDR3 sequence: CATSRDLGLLGTGELFF. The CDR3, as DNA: TGTGCCACCAGCAGAGATTTGGGTCTGTTAGGCACCGGGGAGCTGTTTTTT.

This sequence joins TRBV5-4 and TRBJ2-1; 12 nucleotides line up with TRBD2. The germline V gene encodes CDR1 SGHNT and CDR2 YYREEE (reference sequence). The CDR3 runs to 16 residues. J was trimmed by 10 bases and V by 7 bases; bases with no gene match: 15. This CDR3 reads CASRRSWTSGTYEQFF. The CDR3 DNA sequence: TGTGCCAGCCGGCGGTCTTGGACTAGCGGGACTTACGAGCAGTTCTTC.

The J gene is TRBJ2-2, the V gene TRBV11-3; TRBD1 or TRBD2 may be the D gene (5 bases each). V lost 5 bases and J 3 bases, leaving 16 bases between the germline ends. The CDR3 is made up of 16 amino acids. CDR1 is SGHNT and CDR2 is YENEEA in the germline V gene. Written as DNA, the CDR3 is TGTGCCAGCAGCCTGAGGGACCCGGGTTACACCGGGGAGCTGTTTTTT. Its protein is CASSLRDPGYTGELFF. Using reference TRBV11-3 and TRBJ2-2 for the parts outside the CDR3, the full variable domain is EAGVVQSPRYKIIEKKQPVAFWCNPISGHNTLYWYLQNLGQGPELLIRYENEEAVDDSQLPKDRFSAERLKGVDSTLKIQPAELGDSAVYLCASSLRDPGYTGELFFGEGSRLTVL.

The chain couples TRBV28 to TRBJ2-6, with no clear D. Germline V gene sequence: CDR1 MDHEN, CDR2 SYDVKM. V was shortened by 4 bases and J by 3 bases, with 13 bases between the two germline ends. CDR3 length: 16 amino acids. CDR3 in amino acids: CASSSTPVGGANVLTF. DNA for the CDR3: TGTGCCAGCAGTTCGACGCCGGTTGGTGGGGCCAACGTCCTGACTTTC.

CDR3 nucleotides: TGCGCCAGCAGCCAGGGTGGGGGGGCAATAAATACGCAGTATTTT. Protein sequence: CASSQGGGAINTQYF. The chain carries TRBV4-3 and TRBJ2-3; D possibly corresponds to TRBD2 (7 bases). This CDR3 spans 15 amino acids. Trimming stripped 3 bases from V and 7 bases from J, with 17 bases between. Germline lookup yields CDR1 LGHNA and CDR2 YSLEER.

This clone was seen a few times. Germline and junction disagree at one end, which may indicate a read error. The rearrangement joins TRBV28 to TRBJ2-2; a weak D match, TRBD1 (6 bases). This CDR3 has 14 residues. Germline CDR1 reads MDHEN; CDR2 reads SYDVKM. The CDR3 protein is CASTLGLRGGELFF. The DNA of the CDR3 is TGTGCCAGCACTTTAGGACTCAGGGGCGGGGAGCTGTTTTTT.

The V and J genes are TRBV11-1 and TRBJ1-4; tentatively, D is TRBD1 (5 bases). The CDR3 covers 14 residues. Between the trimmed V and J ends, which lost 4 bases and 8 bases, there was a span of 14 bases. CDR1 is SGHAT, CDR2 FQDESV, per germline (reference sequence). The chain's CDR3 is CASSSKADNEKLFF. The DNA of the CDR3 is TGTGCCAGCAGCTCCAAGGCGGACAACGAAAAACTGTTTTTT. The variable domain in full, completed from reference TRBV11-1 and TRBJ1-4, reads EAEVAQSPRYKITEKSQAVAFWCDPISGHATLYWYRQILGQGPELLVQFQDESVVDDSQLPKDRFSAERLKGVDSTLKIQPAELGDSAMYLCASSSKADNEKLFFGSGTQLSVL.